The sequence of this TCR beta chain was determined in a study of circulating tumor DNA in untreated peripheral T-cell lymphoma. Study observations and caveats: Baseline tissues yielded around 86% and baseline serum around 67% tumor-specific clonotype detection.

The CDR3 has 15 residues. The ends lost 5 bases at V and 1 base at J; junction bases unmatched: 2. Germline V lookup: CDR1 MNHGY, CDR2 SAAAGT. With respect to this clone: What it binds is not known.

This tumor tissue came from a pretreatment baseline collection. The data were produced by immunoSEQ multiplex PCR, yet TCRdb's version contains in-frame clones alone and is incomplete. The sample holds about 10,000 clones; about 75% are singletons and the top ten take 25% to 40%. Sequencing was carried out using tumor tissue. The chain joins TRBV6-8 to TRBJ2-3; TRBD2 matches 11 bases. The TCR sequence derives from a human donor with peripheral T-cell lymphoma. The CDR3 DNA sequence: TGTGCCAGCAGTCGGGGACTAGCGGGCACAGATACGCAGTATTTT. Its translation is CASSRGLAGTDTQYF.